The 4 T cell receptor beta chains listed next were all sequenced from one sample in a study of CD8 T cells in Susac syndrome. RNA was extracted with the RNeasy kit, and a quantity of roughly 0.45 to 1 ug was reverse transcribed using random hexamers. Using its own MiXCR run on the immunoSEQ multiplex PCR reads, TCRdb lists one record per CDR3 protein. The table shows 100,000 to 150,000 distinct CDR3 sequences, with over 85% occurring only once. Source material: CD8+ T cells from PBMCs. Receptors originate from a human donor with multiple sclerosis.

The V and J genes are TRBV27 and TRBJ2-7; D is undetermined. In germline, CDR1 is MNHEY, CDR2 SMNVEV (reference sequence). V was pared by 5 bases and J by 7 bases, with 15 bases between. The CDR3 sequence is 13 residues long. CDR3 nucleotides: TGTGCCAGCAGTCCTCTGACTGGGCGGGAGCAGTACTTC. Translation gives CASSPLTGREQYF.

This chain connects TRBV3-1 to TRBJ2-3, with a tentative D call TRBD2 (5 bases). V was shortened by 1 base and J by 8 bases, with 16 bases between the two germline ends. Germline V lookup: CDR1 LGHDT, CDR2 YNNKEL (reference sequence). The CDR3 is 15 residues long. The CDR3 sequence is CASSQVRARSGTQYF. CDR3 bases: TGTGCCAGCAGCCAAGTACGTGCGCGAAGCGGTACGCAGTATTTT.

This sequence joins TRBV30 and TRBJ2-1; no clear D gene. V lost 2 bases and J 5 bases, leaving 16 bases between the germline ends. CDR1 and CDR2 (germline): GTSNPN, SVGIG (reference sequence). The CDR3 length is 15 residues. CDR3 sequence (DNA): TGTGCCTGGAGTCCAGGTACGGGCCCACACAATGAGCAGTTCTTC. Residues: CAWSPGTGPHNEQFF.

The CDR3 nucleotides read TGTGCCAGTAGTACCCTGGACAGGGGAGATGGCTACACCTTC. This codes for CASSTLDRGDGYTF. V usage is TRBV19 and J usage is TRBJ1-2; TRBD1 matches 9 bases. The CDR3 is 14 residues long. J gave up 6 bases and V 4 bases, and 6 bases lay outside the gene matches. Germline loops: CDR1 LNHDA, CDR2 SQIVND (reference sequence).